This entry lists 4 T cell receptor delta chains sequenced from one sample in a study of γδ T cells in repeated Plasmodium falciparum infection. Bulk repertoires came from Vgamma9/Vdelta2+ or Vdelta2-negative gammadelta T cells flow-sorted from PBMC. TCRdb reprocessed the multiplex PCR reads through CATT. The sample shows some 100,000 delta-chain clones, more than 1.4% of them seen only once. Sequencing input: gamma-delta T cells from blood. These receptors were obtained from a pool of human donors (malaria-infected and uninfected, not separated).

About this clone: This DNA's translation and the protein TCRdb lists, from a much larger clone, do not match at residue 5, likely due to a read error; the protein shown is translated from the DNA. The chain couples TRDV1 to TRDJ1; 10 bases agree with TRDD3. Matching the DNA to germline supplied the J gene, which TCRdb does not give. The V and J ends lost 4 bases and 0 bases, in that order; junction bases with no gene match: 26. Germline V gene sequence: CDR1 TSWWSYY, CDR2 QGS. This CDR3 has 23 residues. CDR3 region: CALGGLLACGVGDTSRYTDKLIF. The CDR3 DNA reads as TGTGCTCTTGGGGGACTATTGGCCTGCGGGGTGGGGGATACAAGCAGGTACACCGATAAACTCATCTTT.

In the case of this clone: A far more abundant clone sits one base away, making this likely a read error. This sample includes further DNA sequences coding for the same CDR3. V gene TRDV1 combines with J gene TRDJ4; 13 nucleotides align to TRDD3. The V segment lost 0 bases and the J segment 0 bases; nucleotides outside the gene matches: 19. The CDR3 runs to 22 residues. Germline loops: CDR1 TSWWSYY, CDR2 QGS. In nucleotides, the CDR3 is TGTGCTCTTGGGGAACTAGCCAATTTCATCACTGGGGGATACGCCCCGGCCAGACCCCTGATCTTT. This translates into CALGELANFITGGYAPARPLIF.

On this clone: TCRdb's entry gives the protein of a much larger clone, which mismatches this DNA's translation at residue 3, likely from a read error; the protein reported here is translated from the DNA. The chain employs TRDV1 and TRDJ1; TRDD3 matches 13 bases. TCRdb is silent on the J gene; assignment here came from matching the DNA to germline. The CDR3 is 26 residues long. Germline CDR1 TSWWSYY, CDR2 QGS. As DNA, the CDR3 is TGTGCTCCTGGGGAACTTAGGACCTTCCTACCGCGTACTGGGGGATACGCGGCGGGCCATTTCGATAAACTCATCTTT. This sequence encodes CAPGELRTFLPRTGGYAAGHFDKLIF.

This clone was detected a few times. Translating this DNA gives a protein that differs at residue 17 from the TCRdb one, which belongs to a much larger clone; a read error is likely, and the protein shown is this translation. The CDR3 DNA sequence: TGTGCCTGTGACACCCTGCCTCCTGGGGGATACGGAAGCACCGATAAACCCATCTTT. This translates into CACDTLPPGGYGSTDKPIF. The J gene went uncalled, whereas the V gene is TRDV2; the D segment call TRDD3 is taken from the table without a DNA check. The CDR3 extends over 19 amino acids. In germline, CDR1 is GEAIGNYY, CDR2 EKD.